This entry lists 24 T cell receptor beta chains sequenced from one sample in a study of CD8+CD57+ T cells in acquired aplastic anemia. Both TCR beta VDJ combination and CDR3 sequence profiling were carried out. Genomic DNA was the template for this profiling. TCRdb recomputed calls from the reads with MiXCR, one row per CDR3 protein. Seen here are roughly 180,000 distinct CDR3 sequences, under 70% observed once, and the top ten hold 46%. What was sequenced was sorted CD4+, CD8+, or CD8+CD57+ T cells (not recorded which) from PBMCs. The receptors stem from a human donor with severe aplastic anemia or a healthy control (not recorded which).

The DNA of the CDR3 is TGTGCCAGCAGTCCGGGAATAAGCTCCTATAATTCACCCCTCCACTTT. Translating gives CASSPGISSYNSPLHF. The chain uses TRBV7-9 and TRBJ1-6; D gene uncertain. CDR3 size: 16 residues. Germline V gene data show CDR1 as SEHNR and CDR2 as FQNEAQ (reference sequence). V was cut by 6 bases and J by 0 bases, with 12 bases left in between.

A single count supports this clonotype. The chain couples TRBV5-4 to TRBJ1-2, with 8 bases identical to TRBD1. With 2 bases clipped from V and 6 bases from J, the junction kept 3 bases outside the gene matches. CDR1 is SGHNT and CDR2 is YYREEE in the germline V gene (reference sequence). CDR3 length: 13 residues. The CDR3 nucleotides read TGTGCCAGCAGCTTCTACAGGGGGGATGGCTACACCTTC. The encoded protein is CASSFYRGDGYTF.

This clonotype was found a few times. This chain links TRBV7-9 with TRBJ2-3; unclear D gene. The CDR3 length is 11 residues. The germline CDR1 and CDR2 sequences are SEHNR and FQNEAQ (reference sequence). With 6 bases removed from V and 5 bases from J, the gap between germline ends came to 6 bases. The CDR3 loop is CASSTGDTQYF. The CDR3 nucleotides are TGTGCCAGCAGTACCGGAGATACGCAGTATTTT. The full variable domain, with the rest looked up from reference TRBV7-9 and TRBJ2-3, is DTGVSQNPRHKITKRGQNVTFRCDPISEHNRLYWYRQTLGQGPEFLTYFQNEAQLEKSRLLSDRFSAERPKGSFSTLEIQRTEQGDSAMYLCASSTGDTQYFGPGTRLTVL.

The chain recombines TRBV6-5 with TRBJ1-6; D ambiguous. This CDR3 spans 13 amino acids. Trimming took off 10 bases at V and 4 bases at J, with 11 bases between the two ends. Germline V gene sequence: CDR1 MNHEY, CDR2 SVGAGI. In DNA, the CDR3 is TGTGCCACAAGGTCCGGGTATAATTCACCCCTCCACTTT. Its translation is CATRSGYNSPLHF.

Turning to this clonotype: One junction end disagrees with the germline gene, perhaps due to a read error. The CDR3 is CASSLPESSYDQYF. The CDR3 DNA sequence: TGCGCCAGCAGCTTGCCCGAGTCATCCTACGATCAGTACTTC. The gene calls are TRBV5-1 and TRBJ2-7; no clear D gene. This CDR3 region has 14 residues. Germline CDR1 reads SGHRS; CDR2 reads YFSETQ.

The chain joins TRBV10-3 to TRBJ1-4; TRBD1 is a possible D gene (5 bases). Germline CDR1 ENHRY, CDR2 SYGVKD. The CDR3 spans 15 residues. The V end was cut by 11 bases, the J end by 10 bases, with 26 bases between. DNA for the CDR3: TGTGCCGTCCGGGACTTTGGGGACCTCTCTGGAAAACTGTTTTTT. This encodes CAVRDFGDLSGKLFF.

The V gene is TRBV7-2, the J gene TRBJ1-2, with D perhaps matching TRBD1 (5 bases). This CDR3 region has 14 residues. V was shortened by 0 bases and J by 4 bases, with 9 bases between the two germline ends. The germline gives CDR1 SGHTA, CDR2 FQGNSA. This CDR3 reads CASSLAGVGYGYTF. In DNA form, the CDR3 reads TGTGCCAGCAGCTTAGCAGGGGTCGGCTATGGCTACACCTTC.

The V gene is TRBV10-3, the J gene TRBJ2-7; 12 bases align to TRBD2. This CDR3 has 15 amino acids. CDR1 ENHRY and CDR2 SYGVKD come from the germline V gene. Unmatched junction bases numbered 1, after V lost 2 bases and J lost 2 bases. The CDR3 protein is CAISEGLAGPYEQYF. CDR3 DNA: TGTGCCATCAGTGAGGGACTAGCGGGGCCCTACGAGCAGTACTTC.

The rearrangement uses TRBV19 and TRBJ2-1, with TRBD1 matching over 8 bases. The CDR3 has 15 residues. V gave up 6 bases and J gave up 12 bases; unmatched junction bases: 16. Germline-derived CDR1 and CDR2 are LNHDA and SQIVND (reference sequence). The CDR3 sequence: CASRGTGPRYDGQFF. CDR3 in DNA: TGTGCCAGTAGGGGGACAGGCCCTCGTTACGATGGGCAGTTCTTC.

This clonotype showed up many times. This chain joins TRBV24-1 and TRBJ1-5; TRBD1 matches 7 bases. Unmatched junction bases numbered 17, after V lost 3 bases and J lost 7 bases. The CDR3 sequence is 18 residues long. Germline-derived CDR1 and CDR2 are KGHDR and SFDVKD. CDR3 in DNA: TGTGCCACCAGTGATAGGTATGTCGAGGGGGCGCCTCGACAGCCCCAGCATTTT. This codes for CATSDRYVEGAPRQPQHF.

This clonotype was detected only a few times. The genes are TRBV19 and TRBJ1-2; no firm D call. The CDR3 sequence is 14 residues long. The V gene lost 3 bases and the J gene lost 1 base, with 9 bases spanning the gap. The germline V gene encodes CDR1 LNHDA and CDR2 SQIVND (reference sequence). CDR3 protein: CASSIGADNYGYTF. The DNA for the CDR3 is TGTGCCAGTAGTATCGGAGCAGATAACTATGGCTACACCTTC.

The CDR3 nucleotides read TGTGCCAGCAGCGCCGCGAGACAGGGGGCCTTCAACGAGCAGTACTTC. Residues: CASSAARQGAFNEQYF. V is TRBV9 and J is TRBJ2-7, with 10 bases lining up with TRBD1. This CDR3 is built from 16 residues. Trimming removed 3 bases from V and 5 bases from J; junction bases left unmatched: 11. CDR1 is SGDLS and CDR2 is YYNGEE in the germline V gene.

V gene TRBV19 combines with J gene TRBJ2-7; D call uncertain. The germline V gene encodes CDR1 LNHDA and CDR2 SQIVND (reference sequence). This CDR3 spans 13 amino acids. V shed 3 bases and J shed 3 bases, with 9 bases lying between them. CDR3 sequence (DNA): TGTGCCAGTAGTATGCGGCCTAGCTACGAGCAGTACTTC. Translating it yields CASSMRPSYEQYF.

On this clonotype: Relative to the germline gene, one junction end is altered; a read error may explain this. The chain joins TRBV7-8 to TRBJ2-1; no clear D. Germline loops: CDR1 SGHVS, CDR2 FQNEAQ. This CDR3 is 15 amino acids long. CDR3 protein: CASTLLMIEYNEQFF. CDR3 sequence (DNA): TGTGCCAGCACCTTACTTATGATAGAGTACAATGAGCAGTTCTTC.

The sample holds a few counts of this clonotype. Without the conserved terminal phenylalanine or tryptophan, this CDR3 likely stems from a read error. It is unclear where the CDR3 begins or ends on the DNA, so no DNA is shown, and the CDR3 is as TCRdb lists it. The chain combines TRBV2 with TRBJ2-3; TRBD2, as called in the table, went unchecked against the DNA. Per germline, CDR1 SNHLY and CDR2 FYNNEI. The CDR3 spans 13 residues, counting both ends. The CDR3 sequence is CASSVLGGTSGVQ.

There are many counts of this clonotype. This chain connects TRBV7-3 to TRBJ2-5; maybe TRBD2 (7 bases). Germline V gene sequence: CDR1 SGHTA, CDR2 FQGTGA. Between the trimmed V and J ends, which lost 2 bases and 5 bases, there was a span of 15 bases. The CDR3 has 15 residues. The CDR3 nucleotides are TGTGCCAGCAGCTTAGAGGGGGGGCTAGTGGAGACCCAGTACTTC. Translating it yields CASSLEGGLVETQYF. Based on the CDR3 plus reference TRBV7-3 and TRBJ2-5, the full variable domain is GAGVSQTPSNKVTEKGKYVELRCDPISGHTALYWYRQSLGQGPEFLIYFQGTGAADDSGLPNDRFFAVRPEGSVSTLKIQRTERGDSAVYLCASSLEGGLVETQYFGPGTRLLVL.

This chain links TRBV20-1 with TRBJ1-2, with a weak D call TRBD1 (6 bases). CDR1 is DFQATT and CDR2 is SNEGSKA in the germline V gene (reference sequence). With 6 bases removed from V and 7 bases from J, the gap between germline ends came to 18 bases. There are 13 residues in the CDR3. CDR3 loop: CSAVRGTFGGYTF. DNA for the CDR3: TGCAGTGCGGTCAGGGGTACCTTTGGTGGCTACACCTTC.

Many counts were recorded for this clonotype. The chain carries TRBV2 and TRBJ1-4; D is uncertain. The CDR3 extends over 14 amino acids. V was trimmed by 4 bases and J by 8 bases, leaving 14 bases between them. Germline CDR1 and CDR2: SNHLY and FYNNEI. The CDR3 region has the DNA TGTGCCAGCAGTGGGGAAAATCTCGGGGAAAAACTGTTTTTT. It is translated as CASSGENLGEKLFF.

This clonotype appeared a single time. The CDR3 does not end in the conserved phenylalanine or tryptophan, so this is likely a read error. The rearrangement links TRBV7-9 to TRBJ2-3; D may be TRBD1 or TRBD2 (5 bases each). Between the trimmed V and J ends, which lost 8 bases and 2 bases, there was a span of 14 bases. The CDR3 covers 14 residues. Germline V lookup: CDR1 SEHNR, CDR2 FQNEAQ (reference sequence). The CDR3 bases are TGTGCCAGCGGATCGAGGGGAGCCACAGATACGCAGTATTCT. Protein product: CASGSRGATDTQYS.

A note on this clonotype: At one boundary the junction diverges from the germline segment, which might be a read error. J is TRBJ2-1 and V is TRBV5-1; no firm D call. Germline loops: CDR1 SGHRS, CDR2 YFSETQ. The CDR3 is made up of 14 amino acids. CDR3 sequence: CASSVQTSYNEQFF. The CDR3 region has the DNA TGTGCCAGCAGCGTTCAGACCTCCTACAATGAGCAGTTCTTC.

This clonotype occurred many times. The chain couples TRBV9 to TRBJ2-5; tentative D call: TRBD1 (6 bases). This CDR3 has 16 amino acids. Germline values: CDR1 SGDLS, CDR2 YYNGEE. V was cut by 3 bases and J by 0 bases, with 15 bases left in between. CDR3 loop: CASSDPQGKYQETQYF. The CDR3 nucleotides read TGTGCCAGCAGCGACCCCCAGGGGAAGTACCAAGAGACCCAGTACTTC.

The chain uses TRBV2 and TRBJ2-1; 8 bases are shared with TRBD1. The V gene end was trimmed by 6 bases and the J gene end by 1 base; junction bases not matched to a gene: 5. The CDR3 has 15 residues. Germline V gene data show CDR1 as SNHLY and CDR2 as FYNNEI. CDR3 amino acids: CASSVDRGSYNEQFF. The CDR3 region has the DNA TGTGCCAGCAGCGTTGACAGGGGTTCCTACAATGAGCAGTTCTTC. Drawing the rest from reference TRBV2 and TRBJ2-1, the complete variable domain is EPEVTQTPSHQVTQMGQEVILRCVPISNHLYFYWYRQILGQKVEFLVSFYNNEISEKSEIFDDQFSVERPDGSNFTLKIRSTKLEDSAMYFCASSVDRGSYNEQFFGPGTRLTVL.

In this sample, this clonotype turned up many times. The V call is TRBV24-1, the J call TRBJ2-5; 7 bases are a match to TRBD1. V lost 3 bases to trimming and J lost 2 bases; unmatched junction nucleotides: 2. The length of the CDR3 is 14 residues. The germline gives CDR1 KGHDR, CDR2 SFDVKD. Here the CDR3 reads CATSDPGGQETQYF. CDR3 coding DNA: TGTGCCACCAGTGATCCAGGGGGTCAAGAGACCCAGTACTTC.

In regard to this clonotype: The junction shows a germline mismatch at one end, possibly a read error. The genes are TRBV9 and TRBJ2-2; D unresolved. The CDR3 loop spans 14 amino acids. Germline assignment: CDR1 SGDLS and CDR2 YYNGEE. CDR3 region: CAGSEQVNTGELFF. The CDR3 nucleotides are TGTGCCGGCAGTGAGCAGGTCAACACCGGGGAGCTGTTTTTT.